The source of this T cell receptor beta chain is a study of cytomegalovirus exposure and HLA in healthy donors. This CDR3 spans 15 amino acids. After removal of 2 bases from V and 6 bases from J, the junction contained 7 bases not matched to a gene. Germline CDR1 reads SGHDT; CDR2 reads YYEEEE. Primers: 60 Vbeta forward and 13 Jbeta reverse. The table came from immunoSEQ multiplex PCR; TCRdb's copy has only in-frame clones and leaves some out. The table includes some 160,000 clones, about 85% detected once. The specimen was PBMCs. This rearrangement joins TRBV5-6 to TRBJ1-5; 8 nucleotides match TRBD1. The source is a man aged 30-40 years in good health and CMV-seropositive. The CDR3 sequence is CASSFRGQGSQPQHF. The DNA for the CDR3 is TGTGCCAGCAGCTTCCGAGGACAGGGATCTCAGCCCCAGCATTTT.